This TCR beta chain comes out of a study of CD8 T cells in ankylosing spondylitis. Points on this clonotype: Its antigen is undetermined.

Study-level findings and limits: CD8+ cells made up the disease-linked clones, which were relatively rare in peripheral blood. Past studies reported some motif variants in reactive arthritis synovial fluid and blood. Disease-linked clones reportedly concentrated significantly in matched ankylosing spondylitis synovial fluid. Seemingly distinctive of ankylosing spondylitis blood was a TCR beta motif formed by eight highly homologous variants.

V was cut by 5 bases and J by 5 bases, with 21 bases left in between. The CDR3 is 16 residues long. Germline values: CDR1 SEHNR, CDR2 FQNEAQ (reference sequence). Scientists made TCR beta libraries using quantitative 5'-RACE with molecular barcodes. TCRdb reprocessed the 5' RACE reads with MiXCR, giving one entry per CDR3 protein. The data hold around 540,000 distinct CDR3 sequences, with over 9.5% observed a single time. This TCR was sampled from a male donor with ankylosing spondylitis. The J gene is TRBJ1-2, the V gene TRBV7-9, with D unresolved. The sample taken for sequencing was blood, either unsorted or a sorted T cell fraction (not recorded which). The chain's CDR3 is CASSPKAGPLPYGYTF. For the CDR3, the DNA is TGTGCCAGCAGCCCCAAGGCAGGTCCTTTACCGTATGGCTACACCTTC.